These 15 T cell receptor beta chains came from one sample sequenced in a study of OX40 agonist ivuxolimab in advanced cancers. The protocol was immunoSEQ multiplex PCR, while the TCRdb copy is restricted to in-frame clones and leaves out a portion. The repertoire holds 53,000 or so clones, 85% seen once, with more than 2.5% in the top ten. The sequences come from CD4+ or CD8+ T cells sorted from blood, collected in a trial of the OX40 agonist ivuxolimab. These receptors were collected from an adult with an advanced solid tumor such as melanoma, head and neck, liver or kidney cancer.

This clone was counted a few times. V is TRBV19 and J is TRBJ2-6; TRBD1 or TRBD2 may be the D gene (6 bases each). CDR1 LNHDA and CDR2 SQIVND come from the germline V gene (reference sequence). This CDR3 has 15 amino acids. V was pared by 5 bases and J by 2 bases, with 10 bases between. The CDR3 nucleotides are TGTGCCAGTAGTGACAGGAGGGCTGGGGCCAACGTCCTGACTTTC. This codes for CASSDRRAGANVLTF. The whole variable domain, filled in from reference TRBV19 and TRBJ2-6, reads DGGITQSPKYLFRKEGQNVTLSCEQNLNHDAMYWYRQDPGQGLRLIYYSQIVNDFQKGDIAEGYSVSREKKESFPLTVTSAQKNPTAFYLCASSDRRAGANVLTFGAGSRLTVL.

CDR3 in DNA: TGTGCCAGCAGCGTAGGAGGGGTCATTAGTTCACCCCTCCACTTT. Translation gives CASSVGGVISSPLHF. The chain joins TRBV9 to TRBJ1-6, with a tentative D call TRBD1 (5 bases). Trimming took off 0 bases at V and 9 bases at J, with 13 bases between the two ends. The CDR3 consists of 15 residues. Per germline, CDR1 SGDLS and CDR2 YYNGEE.

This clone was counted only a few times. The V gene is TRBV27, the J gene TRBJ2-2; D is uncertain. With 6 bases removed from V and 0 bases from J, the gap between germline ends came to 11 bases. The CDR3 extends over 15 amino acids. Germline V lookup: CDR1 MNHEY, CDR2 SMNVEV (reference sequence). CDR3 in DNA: TGTGCCAGCAGACCACGGACGCCGAACACCGGGGAGCTGTTTTTT. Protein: CASRPRTPNTGELFF.

This CDR3 reads CASRPGVRETQYF. The CDR3 DNA is TGTGCCAGCAGGCCGGGTGTGAGGGAGACCCAGTACTTC. The chain links TRBV2 to TRBJ2-5, with D uncertain. In germline, CDR1 is SNHLY, CDR2 FYNNEI. V was pared by 6 bases and J by 5 bases, with 13 bases between. This CDR3 comprises 13 residues. The full variable domain, completed using reference TRBV2 and TRBJ2-5, is EPEVTQTPSHQVTQMGQEVILRCVPISNHLYFYWYRQILGQKVEFLVSFYNNEISEKSEIFDDQFSVERPDGSNFTLKIRSTKLEDSAMYFCASRPGVRETQYFGPGTRLLVL.

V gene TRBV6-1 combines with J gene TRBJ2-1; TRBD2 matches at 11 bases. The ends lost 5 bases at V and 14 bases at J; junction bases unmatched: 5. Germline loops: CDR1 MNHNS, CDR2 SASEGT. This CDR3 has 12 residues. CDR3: CASSTSGRVKFF. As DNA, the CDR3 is TGTGCCAGCAGTACTAGCGGGAGAGTTAAGTTCTTC.

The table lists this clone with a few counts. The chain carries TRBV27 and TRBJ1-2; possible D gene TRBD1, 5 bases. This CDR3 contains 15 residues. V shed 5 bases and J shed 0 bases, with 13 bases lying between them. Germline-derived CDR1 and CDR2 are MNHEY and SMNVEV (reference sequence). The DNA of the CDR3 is TGTGCCAGCAGTCCCCTCGACAGACCTAACTATGGCTACACCTTC. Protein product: CASSPLDRPNYGYTF.

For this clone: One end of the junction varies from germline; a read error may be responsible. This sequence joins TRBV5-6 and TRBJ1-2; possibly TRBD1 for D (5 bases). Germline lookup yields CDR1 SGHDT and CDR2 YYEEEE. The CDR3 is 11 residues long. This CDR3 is CASSSSGRESF. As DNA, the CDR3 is TGTGCCAGCAGCTCCTCAGGGCGGGAGAGCTTC.

The DNA of the CDR3 is TGTGCCAGCAGCCAAGTGGGGACTAGCGGGAAATACGAGCAGTACTTC. Residues: CASSQVGTSGKYEQYF. The gene calls are TRBV4-2 and TRBJ2-7; 13 nucleotides agree with TRBD2. Germline trimming cut 1 base from V and 4 bases from J; bases unmatched to any gene: 4. This CDR3 is 16 amino acids long. Germline-derived CDR1 and CDR2 are LGHNA and YNFKEQ.

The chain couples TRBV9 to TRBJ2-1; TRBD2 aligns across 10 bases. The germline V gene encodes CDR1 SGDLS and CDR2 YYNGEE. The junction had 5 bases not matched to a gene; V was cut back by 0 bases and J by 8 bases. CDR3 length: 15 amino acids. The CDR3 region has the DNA TGTGCCAGCAGCGTAGCTAGCGGGAGCTCTTATGAGCAGTTCTTC. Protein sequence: CASSVASGSSYEQFF. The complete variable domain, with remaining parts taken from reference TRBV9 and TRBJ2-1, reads DSGVTQTPKHLITATGQRVTLRCSPRSGDLSVYWYQQSLDQGLQFLIQYYNGEERAKGNILERFSAQQFPDLHSELNLSSLELGDSALYFCASSVASGSSYEQFFGPGTRLTVL.

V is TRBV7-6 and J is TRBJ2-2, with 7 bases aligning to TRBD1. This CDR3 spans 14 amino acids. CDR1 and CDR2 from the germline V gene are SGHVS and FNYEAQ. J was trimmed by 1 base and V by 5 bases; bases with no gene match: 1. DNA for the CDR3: TGTGCCAGCAGCCGGGACAGGAACACCGGGGAGCTGTTTTTT. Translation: CASSRDRNTGELFF.

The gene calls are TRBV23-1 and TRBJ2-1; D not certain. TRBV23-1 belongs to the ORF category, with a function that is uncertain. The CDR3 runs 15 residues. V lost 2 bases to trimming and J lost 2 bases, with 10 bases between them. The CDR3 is CASSQEPDPYNEQFF. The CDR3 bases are TGCGCCAGCAGTCAAGAACCGGACCCCTACAATGAGCAGTTCTTC.

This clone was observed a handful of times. In DNA form, the CDR3 reads TGTGCCAGCAGCTTAACAGACAGCACAGATACGCAGTATTTT. Translating it yields CASSLTDSTDTQYF. The chain has TRBV7-9 and TRBJ2-3; D is uncertain. This CDR3 has 14 amino acids. Germline lookup yields CDR1 SEHNR and CDR2 FQNEAQ (reference sequence). Trimming removed 2 bases from V and 0 bases from J, with 6 bases in between.

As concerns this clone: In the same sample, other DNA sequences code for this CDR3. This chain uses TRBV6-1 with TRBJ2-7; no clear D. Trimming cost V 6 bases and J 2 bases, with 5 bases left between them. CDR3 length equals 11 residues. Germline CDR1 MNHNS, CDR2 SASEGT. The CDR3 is CASSRTYEQYF. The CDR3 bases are TGTGCCAGCAGCCGAACCTACGAGCAGTACTTC.

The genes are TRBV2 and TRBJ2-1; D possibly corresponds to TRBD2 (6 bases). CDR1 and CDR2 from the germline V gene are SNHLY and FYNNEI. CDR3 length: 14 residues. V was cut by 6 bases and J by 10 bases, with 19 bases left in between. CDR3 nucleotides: TGTGCCAGCAGGACGTTGGTTTCTGGGGGGGAGCAGTTCTTC. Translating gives CASRTLVSGGEQFF.

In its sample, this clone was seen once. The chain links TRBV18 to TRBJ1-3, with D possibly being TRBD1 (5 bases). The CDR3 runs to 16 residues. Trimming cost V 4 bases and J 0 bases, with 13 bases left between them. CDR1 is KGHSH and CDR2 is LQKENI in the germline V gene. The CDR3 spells CASSQTQDLSGNTIYF. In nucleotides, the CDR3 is TGTGCCAGCTCACAGACACAGGACCTCTCTGGAAACACCATATATTTT.